This T cell receptor (beta chain) is from a study of T cells after yellow fever vaccination. Study-level background: The authors prepared low-cell-number fractions using SMART-Seq v4 Ultra Low Input. Findings and limits, study-wide: Most primary-vaccination clones reappeared after the booster (about 97% CD4, about 88% CD8).

They built TCR cDNA with 5'RACE template switching, a step that put in a universal primer site and UMIs. TCRdb re-called the 5' RACE reads with MiXCR, one entry per CDR3 protein. Of roughly 350,000 distinct CDR3 sequences listed, over 3.5% are singletons. Trimming removed 2 bases at V and 1 base at J, with 9 bases between. CDR1 ENHRY and CDR2 SYGVKD come from the germline V gene. This CDR3 has 14 residues. Note on this clonotype: Its cognate antigen is unknown.

The chain uses TRBV10-3 and TRBJ2-7; D call uncertain. This TCR came from a man in his late teens or twenties who received the YFV17D yellow fever vaccine. Material: PBMCs, obtained 5 days after the yellow fever booster vaccination. The CDR3 DNA follows: TGTGCCATCAGTGAGGGGGTAGGGTCCTACGAGCAGTACTTC. Translating gives CAISEGVGSYEQYF.